This record looks at one TCR beta chain sequence and its context. Coverage ceases 3 residues before the CDR3 finishes, and the germline J gene fills in the end. This specimen comes from a study of T cells in women clearing cervical HPV infection. On the study more broadly: Case blood drawn at lesion detection; control blood after infection cleared.

Dot-blot hybridization genotyped cervical HPV amplified with MY09/MY11 PCR. Germline values: CDR1 SGHTA, CDR2 FQGNSA. The CDR3 is 14 residues long. V lost 5 bases and J lost 0, with 11 bases in between. The method was immunoSEQ multiplex PCR; TCRdb's version includes in-frame clones alone and lacks a portion of them. The sample has around 20,000 clones. This chain joins TRBV7-2 and TRBJ2-7, with D possibly being TRBD1 (6 bases). The receptor's source is a woman aged 18-70 years with a cervical HPV16 infection that either progressed to CIN3+ or cleared (not recorded which). Source material: blood buffy coat. This chain's CDR3 is CASSLWGLSYEQYF. The part of the CDR3 DNA that was read is TGTGCCAGCAGCCTATGGGGGCTCTCCTACGAG.